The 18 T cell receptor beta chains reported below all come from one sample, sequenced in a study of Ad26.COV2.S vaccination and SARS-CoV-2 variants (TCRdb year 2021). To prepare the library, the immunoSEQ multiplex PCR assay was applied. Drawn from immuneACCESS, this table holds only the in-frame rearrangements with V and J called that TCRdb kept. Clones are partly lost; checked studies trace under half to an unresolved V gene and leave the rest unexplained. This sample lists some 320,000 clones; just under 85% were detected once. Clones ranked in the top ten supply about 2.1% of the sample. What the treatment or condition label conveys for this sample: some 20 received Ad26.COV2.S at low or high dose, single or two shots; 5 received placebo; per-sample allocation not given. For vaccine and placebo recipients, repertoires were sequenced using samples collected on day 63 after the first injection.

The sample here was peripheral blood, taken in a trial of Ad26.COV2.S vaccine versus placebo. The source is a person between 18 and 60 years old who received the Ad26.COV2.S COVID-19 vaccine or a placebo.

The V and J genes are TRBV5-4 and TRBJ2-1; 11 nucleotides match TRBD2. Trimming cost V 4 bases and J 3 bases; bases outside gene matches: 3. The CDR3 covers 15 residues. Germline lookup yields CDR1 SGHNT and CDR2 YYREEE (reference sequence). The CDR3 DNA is TGTGCCAGCAGCGTTAGCGGGGGGGTCTACAATGAGCAGTTCTTC. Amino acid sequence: CASSVSGGVYNEQFF. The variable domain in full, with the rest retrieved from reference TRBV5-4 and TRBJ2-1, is ETGVTQSPTHLIKTRGQQVTLRCSSQSGHNTVSWYQQALGQGPQFIFQYYREEENGRGNFPPRFSGLQFPNYSSELNVNALELDDSALYLCASSVSGGVYNEQFFGPGTRLTVL.

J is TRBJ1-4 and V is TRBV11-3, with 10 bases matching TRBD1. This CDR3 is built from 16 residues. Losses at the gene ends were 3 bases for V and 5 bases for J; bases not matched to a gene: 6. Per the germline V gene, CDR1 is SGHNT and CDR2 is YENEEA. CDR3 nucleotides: TGTGCCAGCAGCTTCCGGGACAGGGGCCTCAATGAAAAACTGTTTTTT. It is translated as CASSFRDRGLNEKLFF.

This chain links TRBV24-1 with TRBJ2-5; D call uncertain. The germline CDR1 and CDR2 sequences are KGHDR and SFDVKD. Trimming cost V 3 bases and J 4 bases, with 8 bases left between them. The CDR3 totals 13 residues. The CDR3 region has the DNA TGTGCCACCAGTGATATGTTAGGAGAGACCCAGTACTTC. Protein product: CATSDMLGETQYF.

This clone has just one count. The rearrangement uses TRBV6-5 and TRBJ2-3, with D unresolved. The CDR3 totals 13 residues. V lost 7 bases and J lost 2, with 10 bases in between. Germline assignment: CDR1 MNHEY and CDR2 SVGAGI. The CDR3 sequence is CASTLLLTDTQYF. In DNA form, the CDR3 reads TGTGCCAGCACCTTGCTTCTCACAGATACGCAGTATTTT.

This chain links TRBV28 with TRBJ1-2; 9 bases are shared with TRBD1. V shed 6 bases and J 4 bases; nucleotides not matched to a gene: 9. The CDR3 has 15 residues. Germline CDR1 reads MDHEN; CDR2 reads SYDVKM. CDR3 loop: CASRITGGWGYGYTF. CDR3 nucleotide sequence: TGTGCCAGCAGGATAACAGGGGGCTGGGGCTATGGCTACACCTTC.

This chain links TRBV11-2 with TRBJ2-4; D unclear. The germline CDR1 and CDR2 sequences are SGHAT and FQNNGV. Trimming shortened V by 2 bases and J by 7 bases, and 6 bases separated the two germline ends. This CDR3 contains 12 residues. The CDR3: CASSLLPNIQYF. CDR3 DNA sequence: TGTGCCAGCAGCTTACTACCCAACATTCAGTACTTC.

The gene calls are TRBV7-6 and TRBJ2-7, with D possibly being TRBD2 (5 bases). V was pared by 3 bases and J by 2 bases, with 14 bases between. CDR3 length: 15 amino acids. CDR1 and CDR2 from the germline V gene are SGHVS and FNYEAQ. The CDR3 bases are TGTGCCAGCAGCTTGACTGGTGAGGGAGCCTACGAGCAGTACTTC. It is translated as CASSLTGEGAYEQYF.

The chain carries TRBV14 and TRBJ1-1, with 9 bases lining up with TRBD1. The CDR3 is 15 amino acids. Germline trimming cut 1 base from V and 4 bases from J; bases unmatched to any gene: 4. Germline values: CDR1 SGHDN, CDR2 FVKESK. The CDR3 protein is CASSQVTGGITEAFF. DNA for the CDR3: TGTGCCAGCAGCCAAGTAACAGGGGGCATCACTGAAGCTTTCTTT.

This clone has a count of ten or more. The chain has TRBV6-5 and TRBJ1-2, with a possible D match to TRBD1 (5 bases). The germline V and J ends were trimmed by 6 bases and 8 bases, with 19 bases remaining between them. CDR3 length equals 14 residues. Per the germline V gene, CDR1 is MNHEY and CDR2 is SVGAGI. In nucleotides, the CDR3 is TGTGCCAGCAGCCTTACTCTGGGGCGGAGGGGCTACACCTTC. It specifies CASSLTLGRRGYTF.

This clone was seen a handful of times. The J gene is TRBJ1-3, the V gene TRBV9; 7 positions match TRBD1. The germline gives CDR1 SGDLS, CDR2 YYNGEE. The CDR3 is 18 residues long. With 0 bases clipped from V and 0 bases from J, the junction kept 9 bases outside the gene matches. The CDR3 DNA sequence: TGTGCCAGCAGCGTAGCTCTGGACAGGACAGTCTCTGGAAACACCATATATTTT. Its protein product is CASSVALDRTVSGNTIYF.

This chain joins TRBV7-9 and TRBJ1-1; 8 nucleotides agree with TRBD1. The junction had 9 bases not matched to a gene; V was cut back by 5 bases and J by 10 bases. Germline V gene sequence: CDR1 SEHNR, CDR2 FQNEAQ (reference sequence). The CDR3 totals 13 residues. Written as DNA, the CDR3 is TGTGCCAGCAGCGGAGAAGGACAGGGATCAGCTTTCTTT. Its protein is CASSGEGQGSAFF.

This chain's CDR3 is CASSFGTGGYGYTF. Here the CDR3 DNA reads TGTGCCAGCAGCTTCGGGACGGGCGGGTATGGCTACACCTTC. The chain couples TRBV14 to TRBJ1-2; D is perhaps TRBD1 (5 bases). V lost 5 bases and J lost 5, with 15 bases in between. The CDR3 sequence is 14 residues long. The germline CDR1 and CDR2 sequences are SGHDN and FVKESK.

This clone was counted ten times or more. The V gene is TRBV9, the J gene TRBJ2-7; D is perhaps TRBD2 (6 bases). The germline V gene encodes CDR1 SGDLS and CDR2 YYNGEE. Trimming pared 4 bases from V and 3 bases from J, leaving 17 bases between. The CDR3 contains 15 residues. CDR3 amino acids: CASSRDSGGIYEQYF. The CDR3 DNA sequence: TGTGCCAGCAGCAGAGATAGCGGAGGGATCTACGAGCAGTACTTC.

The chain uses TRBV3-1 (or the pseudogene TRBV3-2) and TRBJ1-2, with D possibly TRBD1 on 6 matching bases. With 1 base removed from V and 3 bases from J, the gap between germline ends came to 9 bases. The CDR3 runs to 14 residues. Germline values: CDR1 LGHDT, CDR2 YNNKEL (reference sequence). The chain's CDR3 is CASSQGAGDYGYTF. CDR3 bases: TGTGCCAGCAGCCAAGGGGCAGGGGACTATGGCTACACCTTC.

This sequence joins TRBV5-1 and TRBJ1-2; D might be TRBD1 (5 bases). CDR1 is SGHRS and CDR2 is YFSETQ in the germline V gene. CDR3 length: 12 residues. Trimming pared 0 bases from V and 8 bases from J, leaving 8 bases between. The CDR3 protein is CASSLAGEGYTF. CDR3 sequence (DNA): TGCGCCAGCAGCTTGGCGGGGGAAGGCTACACCTTC.

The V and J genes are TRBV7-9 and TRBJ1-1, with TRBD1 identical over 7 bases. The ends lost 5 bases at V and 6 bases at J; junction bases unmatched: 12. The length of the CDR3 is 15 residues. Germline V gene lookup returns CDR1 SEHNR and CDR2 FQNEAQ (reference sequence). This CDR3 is CASSPQTGSESEAFF. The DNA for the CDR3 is TGTGCCAGCAGCCCTCAGACAGGGTCGGAATCTGAAGCTTTCTTT. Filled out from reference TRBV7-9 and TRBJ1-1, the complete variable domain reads DTGVSQNPRHKITKRGQNVTFRCDPISEHNRLYWYRQTLGQGPEFLTYFQNEAQLEKSRLLSDRFSAERPKGSFSTLEIQRTEQGDSAMYLCASSPQTGSESEAFFGQGTRLTVV.

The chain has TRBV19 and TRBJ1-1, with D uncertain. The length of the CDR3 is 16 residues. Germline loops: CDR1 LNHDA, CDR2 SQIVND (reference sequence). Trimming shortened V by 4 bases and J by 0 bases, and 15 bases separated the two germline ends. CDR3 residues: CASSKSGSLMNTEAFF. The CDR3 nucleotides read TGTGCCAGTAGTAAGTCAGGTTCCCTCATGAACACTGAAGCTTTCTTT. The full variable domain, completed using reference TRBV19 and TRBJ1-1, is DGGITQSPKYLFRKEGQNVTLSCEQNLNHDAMYWYRQDPGQGLRLIYYSQIVNDFQKGDIAEGYSVSREKKESFPLTVTSAQKNPTAFYLCASSKSGSLMNTEAFFGQGTRLTVV.

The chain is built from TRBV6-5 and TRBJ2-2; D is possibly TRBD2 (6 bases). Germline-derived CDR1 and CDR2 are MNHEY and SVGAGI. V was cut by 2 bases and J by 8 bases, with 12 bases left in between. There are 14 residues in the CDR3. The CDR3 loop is CASSYLRRGGELFF. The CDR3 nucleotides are TGTGCCAGCAGTTACCTTAGGCGGGGTGGGGAGCTGTTTTTT.